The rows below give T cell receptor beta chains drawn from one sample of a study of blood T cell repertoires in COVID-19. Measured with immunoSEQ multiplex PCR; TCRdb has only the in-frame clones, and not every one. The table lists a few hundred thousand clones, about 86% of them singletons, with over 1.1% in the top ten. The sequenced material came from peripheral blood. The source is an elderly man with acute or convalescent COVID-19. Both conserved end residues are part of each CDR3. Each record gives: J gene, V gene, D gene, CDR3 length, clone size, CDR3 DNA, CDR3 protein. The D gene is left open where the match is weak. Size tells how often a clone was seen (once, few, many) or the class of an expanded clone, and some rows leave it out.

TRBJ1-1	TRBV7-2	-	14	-	TGTGCCAGCAGCTTAAGGCAGGGGAACACTGAAGCTTTCTTT	CASSLRQGNTEAFF
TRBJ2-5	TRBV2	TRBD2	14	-	TGTGCCAGCAGTGACCGCCTAGCGGAAGAGACCCAGTACTTC	CASSDRLAEETQYF
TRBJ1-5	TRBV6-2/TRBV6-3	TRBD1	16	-	TGTGCCAGCAGTTCAGGGGGCAGTCCGAGCAATCAGCCCCAGCATTTT	CASSSGGSPSNQPQHF
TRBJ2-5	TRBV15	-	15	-	TGTGCCACCAGCAGAGATCCAGGCCAGCAAGAGACCCAGTACTTC	CATSRDPGQQETQYF
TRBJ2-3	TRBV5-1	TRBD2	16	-	TGCGCCAGCAGCTTGTCGGCTAGCGGGGTTCAAAATACGCAGTATTTT	CASSLSASGVQNTQYF
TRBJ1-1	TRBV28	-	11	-	TGTGCCAGCAGTTTACCGGCTGAAGCTTTCTTT	CASSLPAEAFF
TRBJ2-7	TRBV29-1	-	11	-	TGCAGCGTTGTAGTAACCTACGAGCAGTACTTC	CSVVVTYEQYF
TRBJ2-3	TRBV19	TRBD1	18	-	TGTGCCAGTAGTATGGGGACAGGGGGCCAGACGGGCACAGATACGCAGTATTTT	CASSMGTGGQTGTDTQYF
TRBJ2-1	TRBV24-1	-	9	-	TGTGCCACCCAGGATGAGCAGTTCTTC	CATQDEQFF
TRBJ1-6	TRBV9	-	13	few	TGTGCCAGCAGCTTCGGGATGCAGGAACCCCTCCACTTT	CASSFGMQEPLHF
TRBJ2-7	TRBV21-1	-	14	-	TGTGCCAGCAGCAAAGACAGGCCCCCCTACGAGCAGTACTTC	CASSKDRPPYEQYF
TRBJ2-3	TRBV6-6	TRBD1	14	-	TGTGCCAGCAGTCAGCGACAGGGGATAGGAACGCAGTATTTT	CASSQRQGIGTQYF
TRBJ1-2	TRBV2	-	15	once	TGTGCCAGCTCACGGGCACAGGCACGGGTGAATGGCTACACCTTC	CASSRAQARVNGYTF
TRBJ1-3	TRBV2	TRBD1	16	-	TGTGCCAGCAGCAGGGACAGGGGCCCCTCTGGAAACACCATATATTTT	CASSRDRGPSGNTIYF
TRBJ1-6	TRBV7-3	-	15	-	TGTGCCAGCAGCTCGACAGGAGGAGTGAGTTCACCCCTCCACTTT	CASSSTGGVSSPLHF
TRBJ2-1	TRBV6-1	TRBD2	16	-	TGTGCCAGCAGTGGACTAGCGGGAGCTATCTACAATGAGCAGTTCTTC	CASSGLAGAIYNEQFF
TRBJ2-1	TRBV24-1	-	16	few	TGTGCCACCAGTGACACTAGCCGGAGCTCCTACAATGAGCAGTTCTTC	CATSDTSRSSYNEQFF
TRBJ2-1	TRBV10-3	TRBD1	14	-	TGTGCCATCAGAGGGGACAGGGTGGTCAATGAGCAGTTCTTC	CAIRGDRVVNEQFF
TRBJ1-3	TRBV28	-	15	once	TGTGCCATCGATAGGCGGGGAGGCGCTGGAAACACCATATATTTT	CAIDRRGGAGNTIYF
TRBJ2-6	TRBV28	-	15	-	TGTGCCACCCTCAACCGCGCCTCTGGGGCCAACGTCCTGACTTTC	CATLNRASGANVLTF
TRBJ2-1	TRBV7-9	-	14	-	TGTGCCAGCAGCTATGGACTTTCCTACAATGAGCAGTTCTTC	CASSYGLSYNEQFF
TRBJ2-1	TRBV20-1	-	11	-	TGCAGCCCTATTACTAACAATGAGCAGTTCTTC	CSPITNNEQFF
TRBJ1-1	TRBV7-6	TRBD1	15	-	TGTGCCAGCAGCAACTCCGGGACAGGGATCTCTGAAGCTTTCTTT	CASSNSGTGISEAFF
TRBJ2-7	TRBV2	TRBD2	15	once	TGTGCCAGCAGCCGACTAGCGGGGGGGCGGGGCGAGCAGTACTTC	CASSRLAGGRGEQYF
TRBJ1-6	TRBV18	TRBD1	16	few	TGTGCCAGCTCAAGACGGACAGGGGTTTCTAATTCACCCCTCCACTTT	CASSRRTGVSNSPLHF
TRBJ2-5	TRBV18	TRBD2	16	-	TGTGCCAGCTCAACACCCAGCGGGAGTACTCAAGAGACCCAGTACTTC	CASSTPSGSTQETQYF
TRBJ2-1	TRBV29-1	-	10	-	TGCAGCGTTGACTCCAATGAGCAGTTCTTC	CSVDSNEQFF